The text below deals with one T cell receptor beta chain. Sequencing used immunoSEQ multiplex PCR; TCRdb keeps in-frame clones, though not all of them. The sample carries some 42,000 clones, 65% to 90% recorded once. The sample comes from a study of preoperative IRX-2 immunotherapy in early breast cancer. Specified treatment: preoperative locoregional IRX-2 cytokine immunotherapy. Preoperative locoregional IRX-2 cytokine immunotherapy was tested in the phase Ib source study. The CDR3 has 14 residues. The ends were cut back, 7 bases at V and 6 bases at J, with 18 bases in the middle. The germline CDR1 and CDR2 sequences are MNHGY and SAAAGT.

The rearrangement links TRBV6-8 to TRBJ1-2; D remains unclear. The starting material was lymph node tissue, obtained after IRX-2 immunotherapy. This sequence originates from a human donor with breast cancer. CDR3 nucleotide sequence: TGTGCCAGCACCCCACCACCGGCGGGAAATGGCTACACCTTC. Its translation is CASTPPPAGNGYTF.